These 11 T cell receptor beta chains came from one sample sequenced in a study of regulatory T cells in long-lasting Graves disease. Specified time point: persistent/refractory GD, antithyroid drugs over 5 years with positive TRAb. The TCR library was made from RNA extracted from PBMCs. iRepertoire HTBI primers and Arm-PCR of CDR3 regions built TCR beta libraries. One entry per CDR3 protein, called by TCRdb with MiXCR from the multiplex PCR reads. The sample holds over 450,000 distinct CDR3 sequences, around a fifth seen once. The starting material was peripheral blood mononuclear cells (PBMCs), obtained when the disease was refractory, from a patient treated with antithyroid drugs. These receptors all stem from a female donor with Graves disease.

The V call is TRBV6-2 or TRBV6-3, the J call TRBJ2-1, with D uncertain. Trimming stripped 3 bases from V and 4 bases from J, with 19 bases between. CDR3 size: 17 residues. Germline CDR1 reads MNHEY; CDR2 reads SVGEGT. CDR3 DNA: TGTGCCAGCAGTTATGTCGCACCAATACTCACTTACAATGAGCAGTTCTTC. Translation gives CASSYVAPILTYNEQFF.

This clonotype was found many times. The V gene is TRBV7-9, the J gene TRBJ2-5; D is unclear. Germline-derived CDR1 and CDR2 are SEHNR and FQNEAQ (reference sequence). Trimming removed 5 bases at V and 7 bases at J, with 8 bases between. The CDR3 runs to 11 residues. CDR3 loop: CASSPSGTQYF. CDR3 nucleotides: TGTGCCAGCAGCCCCTCGGGGACCCAGTACTTC.

This clonotype was seen more than once but under ten times. This chain connects TRBV29-1 to TRBJ2-1; tentative D call: TRBD1 (5 bases). The CDR3 is 13 amino acids. V shed 7 bases and J shed 0 bases, with 10 bases lying between them. Germline V lookup: CDR1 SQVTM, CDR2 ANQGSEA. The CDR3 protein is CSGRDSSYNEQFF. The CDR3 DNA is TGCAGCGGAAGAGACAGCTCCTACAATGAGCAGTTCTTC.

A remark on this clonotype: The CDR3 does not close with the conserved phenylalanine or tryptophan, likely indicating a read error. No DNA is shown, since the ends of the CDR3 on it are uncertain; the CDR3 is the one TCRdb lists. This chain uses TRBV10-3 with TRBJ2-5; TRBD2 is the table's D call and was not checked against the DNA. CDR1 is ENHRY and CDR2 is SYGVKD in the germline V gene. The CDR3 contains 13 residues when both ends are counted. The CDR3 loop is CAVRPTAEETQCY.

This CDR3 is CSAERPEDRSSYEQYF. In nucleotides, the CDR3 is TGCAGTGCTGAGAGACCTGAGGACAGGTCCTCCTACGAGCAGTACTTC. The chain joins TRBV20-1 to TRBJ2-7; 7 positions agree with TRBD1. Germline trimming cut 5 bases from V and 0 bases from J; bases unmatched to any gene: 13. CDR3 size: 16 residues. The germline V gene has CDR1 DFQATT and CDR2 SNEGSKA (reference sequence).

This CDR3 reads CASSYSFEQGNTGELFF. The CDR3 nucleotides are TGTGCCAGCAGTTACTCCTTTGAACAGGGGAACACCGGGGAGCTGTTTTTT. The gene calls are TRBV6-5 and TRBJ2-2; a weak D match, TRBD1 (6 bases). The V and J ends lost 0 bases and 1 base respectively, with 12 bases between them. This CDR3 is 17 amino acids long. From germline, CDR1 is MNHEY and CDR2 SVGAGI.

This clonotype was seen repeatedly, ten times or more. V and J are TRBV28 and TRBJ1-5; D uncertain. This CDR3 is built from 13 residues. Per the germline V gene, CDR1 is MDHEN and CDR2 is SYDVKM. V was cut by 3 bases and J by 7 bases, with 10 bases left in between. CDR3 region: CASSFLQEQPQHF. CDR3 in DNA: TGTGCCAGCAGTTTCCTTCAGGAACAGCCCCAGCATTTT.

In its sample, this clonotype was seen many times. V is TRBV28 and J is TRBJ2-2, with TRBD2 as a possible D gene (7 bases). The CDR3 runs to 15 residues. Trimming took 3 bases from V and 3 from J, leaving 11 bases between them. The germline CDR1 and CDR2 sequences are MDHEN and SYDVKM. The CDR3 reads CASSFGGADTGELFF. The CDR3 bases are TGTGCCAGCAGTTTTGGGGGGGCAGACACCGGGGAGCTGTTTTTT.

The chain links TRBV10-3 to TRBJ2-1, with TRBD1 identical over 9 bases. After removal of 6 bases from V and 8 bases from J, the junction contained 8 bases not matched to a gene. This CDR3 spans 14 amino acids. Germline values: CDR1 ENHRY, CDR2 SYGVKD. The CDR3 is CAIRPRGTGHEQFF. DNA of the CDR3: TGTGCCATCAGACCAAGGGGGACAGGGCATGAGCAGTTCTTC.

This clonotype showed up many times. The V and J genes are TRBV11-2 and TRBJ1-5; D ambiguous. Trimming shortened V by 1 base and J by 5 bases, and 6 bases separated the two germline ends. The CDR3 sequence is 13 residues long. Germline V gene data show CDR1 as SGHAT and CDR2 as FQNNGV. The DNA for the CDR3 is TGTGCCAGCAGCTTAGTGGTGGATCAGCCCCAGCATTTT. Amino acids: CASSLVVDQPQHF.

This clonotype was observed many times. The rearrangement joins TRBV2 to TRBJ1-2, with 8 nucleotides matching TRBD1. With V trimmed by 6 bases and J by 8 bases, 5 bases remained unmatched. From germline, CDR1 is SNHLY and CDR2 FYNNEI. This CDR3 spans 12 amino acids. CDR3 sequence: CASRDRVPGYTF. The DNA of the CDR3 is TGTGCCAGCAGGGACAGGGTACCCGGCTACACCTTC.